These 24 T cell receptor beta chains were sequenced from one sample in a study of response to subunit inactivated influenza vaccine. Via MiXCR, TCRdb re-called the RT-PCR reads, giving one row per CDR3 protein. The sample has around 530,000 distinct CDR3 sequences, 12% seen once. The sequencing used PBMCs from blood, collected on the day of vaccination. The receptor set was obtained from a man between 50 and 59 years old who received an inactivated influenza vaccine.

This clonotype was detected a few times. This chain joins TRBV6-2 or TRBV6-3 and TRBJ2-3; D may be TRBD2 (5 bases). The CDR3 extends over 15 amino acids. In germline, CDR1 is MNHEY, CDR2 SVGEGT. Trimming took off 2 bases at V and 2 bases at J, with 11 bases between the two ends. The CDR3, as DNA: TGTGCCAGCAGTTACACCCGGACTTCCACAGATACGCAGTATTTT. Translation: CASSYTRTSTDTQYF.

The gene calls are TRBV6-1 and TRBJ2-7; D might be TRBD1 (6 bases). V lost 0 bases and J 0 bases, leaving 9 bases between the germline ends. The CDR3 totals 15 residues. Looked up from germline, CDR1 is MNHNS and CDR2 is SASEGT. CDR3 region: CASSEAGANSYEQYF. The CDR3 DNA sequence: TGTGCCAGCAGTGAAGCGGGGGCCAACTCCTACGAGCAGTACTTC.

This clonotype was detected only a few times. This chain joins TRBV15 and TRBJ1-2; D may be TRBD1 (6 bases). The germline V gene encodes CDR1 LNHNV and CDR2 YYDKDF (reference sequence). The CDR3 has 14 residues. Trimming took 5 bases from V and 3 from J, leaving 13 bases between them. CDR3: CATSERGLHYGYTF. Written as DNA, the CDR3 is TGTGCCACCAGCGAACGGGGGCTCCACTATGGCTACACCTTC.

This chain joins TRBV7-8 and TRBJ2-5; D may correspond to TRBD1 or TRBD2 (5 bases each). The germline V gene has CDR1 SGHVS and CDR2 FQNEAQ. The length of the CDR3 is 14 residues. The V gene lost 5 bases and the J gene lost 5 bases, with 15 bases spanning the gap. The CDR3 protein is CASSRSGTGETQYF. The CDR3 region has the DNA TGTGCCAGCAGCAGATCCGGGACCGGGGAGACCCAGTACTTC.

This clonotype appeared many times. This chain links TRBV3-1 with TRBJ2-1, with D perhaps matching TRBD1 or TRBD2 (6 bases each). The V gene lost 4 bases and the J gene lost 3 bases, with 16 bases spanning the gap. This CDR3 is built from 16 residues. CDR1 is LGHDT, CDR2 YNNKEL, per germline (reference sequence). This CDR3 is CASSRLRGEFYNEQFF. In DNA form, the CDR3 reads TGTGCCAGCAGCCGGCTTAGGGGGGAGTTCTACAATGAGCAGTTCTTC.

This clonotype was counted only a few times. CDR3 residues: CAWSSVAQSTDTQYF. In nucleotides, the CDR3 is TGTGCCTGGAGTAGCGTAGCACAGAGCACAGATACGCAGTATTTT. The chain carries TRBV30 and TRBJ2-3; D call uncertain. The V end lost 2 bases, the J end lost 0 bases, and 12 bases lay between the germline ends. This CDR3 region has 15 residues. Germline assignment: CDR1 GTSNPN and CDR2 SVGIG (reference sequence). The complete variable domain, with remaining parts taken from reference TRBV30 and TRBJ2-3, reads SQTIHQWPATLVQPVGSPLSLECTVEGTSNPNLYWYRQAAGRGLQLLFYSVGIGQISSEVPQNLSASRPQDRQFILSSKKLLLSDSGFYLCAWSSVAQSTDTQYFGPGTRLTVL.

This clonotype was seen a handful of times. This chain joins TRBV6-1 and TRBJ2-7; the D gene could be TRBD1 or TRBD2 (5 bases each). The germline V and J ends were trimmed by 2 bases and 3 bases, with 20 bases remaining between them. Germline CDR1 and CDR2: MNHNS and SASEGT. The CDR3 is 17 residues long. The CDR3 loop reads CASSELLRGSLGYEQYF. The CDR3 region has the DNA TGTGCCAGCAGTGAACTACTCCGGGGCTCTTTGGGCTACGAGCAGTACTTC.

The V call is TRBV14, the J call TRBJ1-1; D is unresolved. Germline values: CDR1 SGHDN, CDR2 FVKESK. The CDR3 covers 17 residues. V lost 1 base and J lost 3, with 18 bases in between. CDR3 bases: TGTGCCAGCAGCCAAGGCTGGGGAGACCGGAGAGACACTGAAGCTTTCTTT. Its translation is CASSQGWGDRRDTEAFF. The variable domain in full, completed from reference TRBV14 and TRBJ1-1, reads EAGVTQFPSHSVIEKGQTVTLRCDPISGHDNLYWYRRVMGKEIKFLLHFVKESKQDESGMPNNRFLAERTGGTYSTLKVQPAELEDSGVYFCASSQGWGDRRDTEAFFGQGTRLTVV.

The chain joins TRBV18 to TRBJ1-6, with D tentatively TRBD1 (5 bases). Germline assignment: CDR1 KGHSH and CDR2 LQKENI. This CDR3 contains 15 residues. The V gene lost 5 bases and the J gene lost 7 bases, with 15 bases spanning the gap. This CDR3 reads CASSDRQWTNSPLHF. The CDR3, as DNA: TGTGCCAGCTCAGACAGACAGTGGACCAATTCACCCCTCCACTTT.

The V and J genes are TRBV6-1 and TRBJ2-6; D assignment may be TRBD1 or TRBD2 (5 bases each). The germline gives CDR1 MNHNS, CDR2 SASEGT. V was clipped by 6 bases and J by 0 bases, with 12 bases between them. The CDR3 totals 16 residues. The CDR3 DNA sequence: TGTGCCAGCAGGGGGGATTTATCCTCTGGGGCCAACGTCCTGACTTTC. It specifies CASRGDLSSGANVLTF.

The chain is built from TRBV5-1 and TRBJ2-7, with 12 bases that match TRBD2. This CDR3 contains 16 residues. J was trimmed by 2 bases and V by 5 bases; bases with no gene match: 8. Looked up from germline, CDR1 is SGHRS and CDR2 is YFSETQ. The DNA of the CDR3 is TGCGCCAGCAGACCGGCAGGACTAGCGGGAACCTACGAGCAGTACTTC. It yields the protein CASRPAGLAGTYEQYF.

The J gene is TRBJ2-7, the V gene TRBV7-2; 8 bases fit TRBD1. The V gene end was trimmed by 4 bases and the J gene end by 4 bases; junction bases not matched to a gene: 9. Germline-derived CDR1 and CDR2 are SGHTA and FQGNSA. The CDR3 runs to 15 residues. The CDR3 loop is CASSSTGTGRYEQYF. CDR3 DNA sequence: TGTGCCAGCAGCTCAACCGGGACAGGCAGATACGAGCAGTACTTC.

This clonotype was observed a single time. The V and J genes are TRBV10-3 and TRBJ2-4, with D unresolved. In germline, CDR1 is ENHRY, CDR2 SYGVKD. CDR3 length: 14 amino acids. V was cut by 0 bases and J by 0 bases, with 3 bases left in between. This CDR3 reads CAISESKAKNIQYF. As DNA, the CDR3 is TGTGCCATCAGTGAGTCGAAAGCCAAAAACATTCAGTACTTC.

This clonotype was observed a few times. In nucleotides, the CDR3 is TGTGCCAGCAGCTTAGTTGCTGACACGGGGAGCTCCTACAATGAGCAGTTCTTC. It yields the protein CASSLVADTGSSYNEQFF. V gene TRBV7-6 combines with J gene TRBJ2-1; possible D gene TRBD2, 5 bases. Trimming pared 1 base from V and 0 bases from J, leaving 16 bases between. CDR3 length: 18 amino acids. Germline lookup yields CDR1 SGHVS and CDR2 FNYEAQ.

The gene calls are TRBV11-2 and TRBJ2-2; 7 nucleotides agree with TRBD1. Looked up from germline, CDR1 is SGHAT and CDR2 is FQNNGV. After removal of 4 bases from V and 1 base from J, the junction contained 6 bases not matched to a gene. This CDR3 contains 16 residues. CDR3 coding DNA: TGTGCCAGCAGCTGGTTACAGGGGCGGAACACCGGGGAGCTGTTTTTT. Its translation: CASSWLQGRNTGELFF.

This clonotype has a handful of counts. This chain links TRBV28 with TRBJ2-2; TRBD1 aligns across 7 bases. The length of the CDR3 is 13 residues. Trimming removed 5 bases from V and 7 bases from J; junction bases left unmatched: 4. Germline loops: CDR1 MDHEN, CDR2 SYDVKM. The CDR3 DNA follows: TGTGCCAGCAGTCAACAGGGGCTCGGGGAGCTGTTTTTT. Its protein is CASSQQGLGELFF.

Only a few counts were recorded for this clonotype. This rearrangement joins TRBV6-5 to TRBJ1-1, with 7 bases that match TRBD1. Germline V CDR1 and CDR2: MNHEY, SVGAGI. J was trimmed by 6 bases and V by 2 bases; bases with no gene match: 9. This CDR3 region has 15 residues. The CDR3 bases are TGTGCCAGCAGTTACAATAAACAGGGGAAGTCTGAAGCTTTCTTT. It translates to CASSYNKQGKSEAFF.

V and J are TRBV28 and TRBJ1-1; D gene unclear. The germline V gene encodes CDR1 MDHEN and CDR2 SYDVKM. The V and J ends lost 3 bases and 5 bases respectively, with 7 bases between them. The CDR3 contains 12 residues. The CDR3 DNA reads TGTGCCAGCAGTTTGTCCAAGACTGAAGCTTTCTTT. Residues: CASSLSKTEAFF.

This clonotype was recorded at least ten times. One end of the junction does not line up with germline, which may come from a read error. The chain combines TRBV18 with TRBJ2-2, with 7 bases that match TRBD1. Germline V gene sequence: CDR1 KGHSH, CDR2 LQKENI. The CDR3 runs 14 residues. The CDR3 spells CASSRTGDTGELFF. The CDR3 DNA reads TGCGCCAGCAGCCGCACAGGGGACACCGGGGAGCTGTTTTTT.

This clonotype occurred many times. This rearrangement joins TRBV12-3 or TRBV12-4 to TRBJ2-1; maybe TRBD2 (5 bases). V was clipped by 6 bases and J by 9 bases, with 18 bases between them. The CDR3 has 14 amino acids. The DNA for the CDR3 is TGTGCCAGCAGAACTGGAGGATCGGCACTTGAGCAGTTCTTC. This sequence encodes CASRTGGSALEQFF.

This clonotype was counted at least ten times. The chain links TRBV5-1 to TRBJ2-1; the match to TRBD2 covers 8 bases. Germline CDR1 SGHRS, CDR2 YFSETQ. The CDR3 is 16 amino acids. V lost 3 bases and J lost 3; bases outside the gene matches: 8. This CDR3 reads CASSSALAGGYNEQFF. CDR3 coding DNA: TGCGCCAGCAGCTCGGCCTTGGCGGGAGGCTACAATGAGCAGTTCTTC.

The chain recombines TRBV5-1 with TRBJ2-3; D not certain. The CDR3 consists of 15 residues. The germline gives CDR1 SGHRS, CDR2 YFSETQ. Trimming left V 5 bases short and J 2 bases short, with 15 bases between. CDR3 protein: CASRGRLGNTDTQYF. In DNA, the CDR3 is TGCGCCAGCAGAGGACGGTTGGGGAACACAGATACGCAGTATTTT.

This clonotype was counted between two and nine times. The CDR3 spells CSARHDRRGNTIYF. CDR3 coding DNA: TGCAGTGCTAGGCACGACAGGCGTGGAAACACCATATATTTT. The rearrangement uses TRBV20-1 and TRBJ1-3; D might be TRBD1 (6 bases). The V end lost 3 bases, the J end lost 3 bases, and 12 bases lay between the germline ends. This CDR3 has 14 residues. The germline CDR1 and CDR2 sequences are DFQATT and SNEGSKA (reference sequence).

This clonotype was found a few times. The chain joins TRBV6-1 to TRBJ2-7, with a tentative D call TRBD1 (6 bases). The CDR3 is 14 amino acids. Trimming pared 7 bases from V and 5 bases from J, leaving 18 bases between. Per the germline V gene, CDR1 is MNHNS and CDR2 is SASEGT. The CDR3: CASKMTQGRDEQYF. Written as DNA, the CDR3 is TGTGCCAGCAAAATGACACAGGGTCGGGACGAGCAGTACTTC.